This T cell receptor beta chain was captured in a study of OX40 agonist ivuxolimab in advanced cancers. Turning to the study itself: Hepatocellular carcinoma, melanoma, renal cell or head and neck cancer was diagnosed in the dose-escalation patients. Prior anti-PD-1, anti-PD-L1 or anti-CTLA-4 therapy did not bar entry, and more than 35% had some.

General study points: Compared with CD4+, CD8+ T cells on average had more expanded clones. At 0.1 to 3.0 mg/kg and by week 6, CD4+ and CD8+ T cells in the blood had expanded clonally.

Details on this clone: Its antigen is as yet unknown.

The protocol was immunoSEQ multiplex PCR, while the TCRdb copy is restricted to in-frame clones and leaves out a portion. The sample shows 20,000 to 25,000 clones, about 88% of them seen only once. The origin of this receptor is an adult with an advanced solid tumor such as melanoma, head and neck, liver or kidney cancer. The starting material was CD4+ or CD8+ T cells sorted from blood, obtained in a trial of the OX40 agonist ivuxolimab.

CDR3 protein: CASTLPEDYNEQFF. CDR3 coding DNA: TGTGCCAGCACCCTACCTGAGGACTACAATGAGCAGTTCTTC. The V and J genes are TRBV7-9 and TRBJ2-1, with D unresolved. V was shortened by 7 bases and J by 3 bases, with 13 bases between the two germline ends. The length of the CDR3 is 14 residues. Germline values: CDR1 SEHNR, CDR2 FQNEAQ (reference sequence).